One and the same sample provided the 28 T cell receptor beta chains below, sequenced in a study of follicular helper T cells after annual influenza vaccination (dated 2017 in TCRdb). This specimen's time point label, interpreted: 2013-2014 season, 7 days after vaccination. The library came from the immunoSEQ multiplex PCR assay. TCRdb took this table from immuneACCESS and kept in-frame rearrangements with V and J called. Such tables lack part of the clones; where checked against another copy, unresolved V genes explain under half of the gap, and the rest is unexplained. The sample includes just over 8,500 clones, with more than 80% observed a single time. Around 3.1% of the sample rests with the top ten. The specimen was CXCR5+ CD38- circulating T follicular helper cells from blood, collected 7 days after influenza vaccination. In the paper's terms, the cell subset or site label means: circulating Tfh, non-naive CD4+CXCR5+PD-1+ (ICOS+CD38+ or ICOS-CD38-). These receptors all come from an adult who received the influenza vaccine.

CDR3 region: CASSPLGTSYEQYF. In nucleotides, the CDR3 is TGTGCCAGCAGCCCTCTCGGGACATCCTACGAGCAGTACTTC. The chain has TRBV7-2 and TRBJ2-7, with D possibly being TRBD1 (6 bases). Deletions cut 5 bases from V and 1 base from J, with 12 bases between. Looked up from germline, CDR1 is SGHTA and CDR2 is FQGNSA. The CDR3 has 14 amino acids. The full variable domain, with the rest looked up from reference TRBV7-2 and TRBJ2-7, is GAGVSQSPSNKVTEKGKDVELRCDPISGHTALYWYRQSLGQGLEFLIYFQGNSAPDKSGLPSDRFSAERTGGSVSTLTIQRTQQEDSAVYLCASSPLGTSYEQYFGPGTRLTVT.

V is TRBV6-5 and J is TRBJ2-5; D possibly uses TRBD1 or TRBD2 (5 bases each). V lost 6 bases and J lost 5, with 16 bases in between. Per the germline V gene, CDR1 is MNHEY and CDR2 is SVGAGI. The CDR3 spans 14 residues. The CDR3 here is CASSRKGTSETQYF. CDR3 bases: TGTGCCAGCAGCCGAAAGGGGACCTCTGAGACCCAGTACTTC.

DNA of the CDR3: TGTGCCAGCAGCTTAGAGCGGGGGAGGGACGGCTACACCTTC. This codes for CASSLERGRDGYTF. The chain links TRBV7-9 to TRBJ1-2, with D perhaps matching TRBD1 (5 bases). Trimming shortened V by 1 base and J by 8 bases, and 14 bases separated the two germline ends. CDR1 and CDR2 from the germline V gene are SEHNR and FQNEAQ (reference sequence). This CDR3 comprises 14 residues. Complete variable domain (other parts from reference TRBV7-9 and TRBJ1-2): DTGVSQNPRHKITKRGQNVTFRCDPISEHNRLYWYRQTLGQGPEFLTYFQNEAQLEKSRLLSDRFSAERPKGSFSTLEIQRTEQGDSAMYLCASSLERGRDGYTFGSGTRLTVV.

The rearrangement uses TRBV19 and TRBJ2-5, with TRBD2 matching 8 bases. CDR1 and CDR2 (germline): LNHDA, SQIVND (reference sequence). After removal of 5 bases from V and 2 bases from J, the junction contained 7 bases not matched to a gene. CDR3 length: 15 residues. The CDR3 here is CASSRGGTRQETQYF. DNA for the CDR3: TGTGCCAGTAGTCGCGGGGGGACTAGACAAGAGACCCAGTACTTC.

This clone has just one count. The CDR3 here is CASKDRWSPNTEAFF. The CDR3, as DNA: TGTGCCAGCAAGGACAGGTGGTCTCCTAACACTGAAGCTTTCTTT. The chain has TRBV6-1 and TRBJ1-1; 7 bases fit TRBD1. Unmatched junction bases numbered 10, after V lost 7 bases and J lost 2 bases. The CDR3 extends over 15 amino acids. In germline, CDR1 is MNHNS, CDR2 SASEGT.

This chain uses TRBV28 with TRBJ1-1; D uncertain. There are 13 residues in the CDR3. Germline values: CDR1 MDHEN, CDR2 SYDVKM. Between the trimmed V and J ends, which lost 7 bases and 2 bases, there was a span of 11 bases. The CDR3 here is CASTLSTNTEAFF. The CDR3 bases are TGTGCCAGCACCCTCAGCACAAACACTGAAGCTTTCTTT.

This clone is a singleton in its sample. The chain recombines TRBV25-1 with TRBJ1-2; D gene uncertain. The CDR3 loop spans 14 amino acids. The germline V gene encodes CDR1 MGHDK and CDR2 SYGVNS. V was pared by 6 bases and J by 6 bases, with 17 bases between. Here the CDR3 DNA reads TGTGCCAGCAGGTTTTCGGGCATGGTGGATGGCTACACCTTC. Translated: CASRFSGMVDGYTF.

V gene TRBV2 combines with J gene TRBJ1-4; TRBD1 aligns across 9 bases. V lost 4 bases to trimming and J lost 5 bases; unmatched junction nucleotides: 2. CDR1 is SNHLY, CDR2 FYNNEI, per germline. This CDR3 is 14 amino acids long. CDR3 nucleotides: TGTGCCAGCAGTGGGGGGACAGGGAATGAAAAACTGTTTTTT. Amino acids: CASSGGTGNEKLFF.

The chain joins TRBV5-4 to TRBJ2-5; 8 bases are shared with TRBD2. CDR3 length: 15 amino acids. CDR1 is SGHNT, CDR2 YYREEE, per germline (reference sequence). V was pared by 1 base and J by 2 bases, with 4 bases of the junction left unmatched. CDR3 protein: CASSLSAGVQETQYF. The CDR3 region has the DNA TGTGCCAGCAGCTTGTCAGCGGGGGTGCAAGAGACCCAGTACTTC.

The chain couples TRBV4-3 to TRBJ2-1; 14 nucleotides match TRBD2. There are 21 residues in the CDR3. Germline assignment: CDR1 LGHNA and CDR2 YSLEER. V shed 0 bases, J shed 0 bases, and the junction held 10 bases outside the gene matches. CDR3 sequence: CASSQDTTSGRAASSYNEQFF. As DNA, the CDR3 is TGCGCCAGCAGCCAAGATACGACTAGCGGGAGGGCCGCGAGCTCCTACAATGAGCAGTTCTTC.

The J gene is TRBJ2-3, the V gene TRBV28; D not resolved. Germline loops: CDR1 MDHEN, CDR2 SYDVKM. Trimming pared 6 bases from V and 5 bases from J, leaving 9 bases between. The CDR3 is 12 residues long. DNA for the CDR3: TGTGCCAGCAGCGACGTTCAAGATACGCAGTATTTT. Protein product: CASSDVQDTQYF. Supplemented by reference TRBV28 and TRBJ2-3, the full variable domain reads DVKVTQSSRYLVKRTGEKVFLECVQDMDHENMFWYRQDPGLGLRLIYFSYDVKMKEKGDIPEGYSVSREKKERFSLILESASTNQTSMYLCASSDVQDTQYFGPGTRLTVL.

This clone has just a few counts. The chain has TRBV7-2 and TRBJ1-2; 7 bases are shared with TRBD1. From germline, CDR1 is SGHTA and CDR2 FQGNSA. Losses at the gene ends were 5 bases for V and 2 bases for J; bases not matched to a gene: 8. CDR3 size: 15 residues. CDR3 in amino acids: CASSPRQGQNYGYTF. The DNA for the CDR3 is TGTGCCAGCAGCCCTCGACAGGGCCAGAACTATGGCTACACCTTC.

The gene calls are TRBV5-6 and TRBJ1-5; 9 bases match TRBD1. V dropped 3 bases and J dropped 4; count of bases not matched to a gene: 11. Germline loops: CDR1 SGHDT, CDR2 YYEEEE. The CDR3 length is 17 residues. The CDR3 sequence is CASSSTGGAGSNQPQHF. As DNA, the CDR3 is TGTGCCAGCAGCTCCACAGGGGGCGCGGGGTCAAATCAGCCCCAGCATTTT.

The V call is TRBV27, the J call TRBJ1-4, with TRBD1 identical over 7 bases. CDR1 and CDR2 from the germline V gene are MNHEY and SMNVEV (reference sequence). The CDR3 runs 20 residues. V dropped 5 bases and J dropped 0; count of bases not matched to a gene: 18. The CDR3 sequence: CASSPLAPDRDGATNEKLFF. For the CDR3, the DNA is TGTGCCAGCAGTCCCCTAGCCCCTGACAGGGACGGAGCAACTAATGAAAAACTGTTTTTT.

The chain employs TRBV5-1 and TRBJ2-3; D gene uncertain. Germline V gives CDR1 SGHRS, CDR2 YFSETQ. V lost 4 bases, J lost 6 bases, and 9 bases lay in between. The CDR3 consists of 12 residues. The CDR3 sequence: CASSDESDTQYF. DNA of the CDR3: TGCGCCAGCAGCGACGAGTCGGATACGCAGTATTTT.

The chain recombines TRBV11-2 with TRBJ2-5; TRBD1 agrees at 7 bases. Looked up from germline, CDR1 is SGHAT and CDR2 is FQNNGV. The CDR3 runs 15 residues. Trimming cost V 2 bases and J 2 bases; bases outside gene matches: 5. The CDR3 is CASSLLGQQQETQYF. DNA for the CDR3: TGTGCCAGCAGCTTACTGGGACAGCAACAAGAGACCCAGTACTTC.

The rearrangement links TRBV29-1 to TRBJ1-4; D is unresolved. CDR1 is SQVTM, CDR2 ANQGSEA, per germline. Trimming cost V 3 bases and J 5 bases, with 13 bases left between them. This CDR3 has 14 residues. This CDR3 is CSVELTAENEKLFF. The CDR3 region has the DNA TGCAGCGTTGAGTTGACGGCAGAAAATGAAAAACTGTTTTTT.

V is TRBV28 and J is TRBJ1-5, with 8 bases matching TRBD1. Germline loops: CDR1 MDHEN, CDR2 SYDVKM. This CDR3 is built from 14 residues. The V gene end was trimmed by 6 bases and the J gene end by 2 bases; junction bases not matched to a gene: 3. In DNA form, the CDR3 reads TGTGCCAGCAGCTCGGGACAGGGCAATCAGCCCCAGCATTTT. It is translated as CASSSGQGNQPQHF.

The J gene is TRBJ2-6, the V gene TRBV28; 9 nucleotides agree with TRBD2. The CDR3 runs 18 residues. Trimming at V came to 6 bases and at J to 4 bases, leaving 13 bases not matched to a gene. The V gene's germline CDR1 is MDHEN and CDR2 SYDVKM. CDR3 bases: TGTGCCAGCAGCCCACGTTTGCGGGGGGGCCTCGGGGCCAACGTCCTGACTTTC. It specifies CASSPRLRGGLGANVLTF.

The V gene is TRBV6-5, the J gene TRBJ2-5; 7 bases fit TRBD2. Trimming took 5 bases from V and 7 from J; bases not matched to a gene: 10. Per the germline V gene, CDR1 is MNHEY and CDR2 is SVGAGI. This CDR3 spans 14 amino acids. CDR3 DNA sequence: TGTGCCAGCAGTCCCGGGACTACCGACGGGACCCAGTACTTC. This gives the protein CASSPGTTDGTQYF.

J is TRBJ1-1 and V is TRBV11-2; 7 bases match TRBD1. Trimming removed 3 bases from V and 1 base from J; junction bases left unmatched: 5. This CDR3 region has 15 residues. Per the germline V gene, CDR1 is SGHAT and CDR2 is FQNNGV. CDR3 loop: CASSLLSGGNTEAFF. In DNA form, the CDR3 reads TGTGCCAGCAGCTTGTTGTCAGGGGGGAACACTGAAGCTTTCTTT.

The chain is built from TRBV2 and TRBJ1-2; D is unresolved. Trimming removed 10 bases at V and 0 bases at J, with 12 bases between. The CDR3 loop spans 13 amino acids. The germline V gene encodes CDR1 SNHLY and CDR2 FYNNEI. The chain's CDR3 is CATIRNSNYGYTF. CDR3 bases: TGTGCCACCATACGGAACTCTAACTATGGCTACACCTTC.

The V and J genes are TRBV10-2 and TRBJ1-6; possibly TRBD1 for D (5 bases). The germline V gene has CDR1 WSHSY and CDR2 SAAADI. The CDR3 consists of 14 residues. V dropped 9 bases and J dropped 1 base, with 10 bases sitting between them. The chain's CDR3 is CASYQGSYNSPLHF. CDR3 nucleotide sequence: TGCGCCAGTTACCAGGGATCCTATAATTCACCCCTCCACTTT.

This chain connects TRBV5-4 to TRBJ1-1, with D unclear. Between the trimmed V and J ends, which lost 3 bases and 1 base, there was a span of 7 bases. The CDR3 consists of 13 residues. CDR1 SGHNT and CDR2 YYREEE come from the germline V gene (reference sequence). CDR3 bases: TGTGCCAGCAGCTCTCCCCAGAACACTGAAGCTTTCTTT. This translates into CASSSPQNTEAFF.

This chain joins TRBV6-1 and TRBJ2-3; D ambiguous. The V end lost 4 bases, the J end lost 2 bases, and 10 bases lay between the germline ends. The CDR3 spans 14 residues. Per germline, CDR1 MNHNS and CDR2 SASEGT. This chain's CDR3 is CASSVRQDTDTQYF. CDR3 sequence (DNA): TGTGCCAGCAGTGTCAGACAAGACACAGATACGCAGTATTTT.

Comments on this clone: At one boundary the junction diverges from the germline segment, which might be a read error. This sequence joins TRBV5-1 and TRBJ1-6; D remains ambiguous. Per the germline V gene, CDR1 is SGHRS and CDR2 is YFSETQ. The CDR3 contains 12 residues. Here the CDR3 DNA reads TGTGCCAGCAGCCGCGAATCGGGAACCCTCCACTTT. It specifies CASSRESGTLHF.

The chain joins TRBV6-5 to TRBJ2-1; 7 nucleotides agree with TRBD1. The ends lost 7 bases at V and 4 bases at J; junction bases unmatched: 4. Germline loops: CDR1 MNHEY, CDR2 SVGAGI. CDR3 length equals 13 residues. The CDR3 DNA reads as TGTGCCAGCATCGGGACAGCGTACAATGAGCAGTTCTTC. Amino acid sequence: CASIGTAYNEQFF.

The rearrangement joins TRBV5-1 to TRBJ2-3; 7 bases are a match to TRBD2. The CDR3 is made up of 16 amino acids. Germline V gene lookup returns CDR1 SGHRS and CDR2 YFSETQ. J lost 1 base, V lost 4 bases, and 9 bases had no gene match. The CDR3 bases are TGCGCCAGCAGCCAAGACGGGGGGTTGGGCACAGATACGCAGTATTTT. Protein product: CASSQDGGLGTDTQYF.